A selection of T cell receptor beta chains follows, all from one sample in a study of CD8+ T cells in alopecia areata. Libraries were prepared by immunoSEQ multiplex PCR; TCRdb keeps only in-frame clonotypes and omits some of them. The repertoire holds some 210,000 clones, with around 65% as singletons. This specimen was CD4+ T cells sorted from blood, taken at approximately week 44, from a patient treated with tofacitinib. The receptors stem from a human donor with alopecia areata. Both conserved end residues are part of each CDR3. A D gene is named only where the DNA matches it firmly. Rows give clone size only sometimes, using once, few, many, or a class for an expanded clone.

V gene	J gene	D gene	clone size	CDR3 DNA	CDR3 protein
TRBV11-2	TRBJ1-1	-	-	TGTGCCAGCAGCTTAAGAGGATTACCAGGGAGCACTGAAGCTTTCTTT	CASSLRGLPGSTEAFF
TRBV18	TRBJ1-5	TRBD1	-	TGTGCCAGCTCACTTACAGGGGGGGAATTAGGCAATCAGCCCCAGCATTTT	CASSLTGGELGNQPQHF
TRBV29-1	TRBJ1-1	-	-	TGCAGCGTTGATCAGGACCTACGAACCACTGAAGCTTTCTTT	CSVDQDLRTTEAFF
TRBV9	TRBJ2-7	-	-	TGTGCCAGCAGCGTAGGTCCGGAGGGCTACGAGCAGTACTTC	CASSVGPEGYEQYF
TRBV6-1	TRBJ1-1	-	many	TGTGCCAGCAGTGGGAACACTGAAGCTTTCTTT	CASSGNTEAFF
TRBV25-1	TRBJ2-1	-	-	TGTGCCAGCAGTGAGGGAATAGGGGGTCGGGATGAGCAGTTCTTC	CASSEGIGGRDEQFF
TRBV18	TRBJ1-1	-	-	TGTGCCAGCTCAGTCAGGGACGGGGCGAACACTGAAGCTTTCTTT	CASSVRDGANTEAFF
TRBV29-1	TRBJ1-5	TRBD1	-	TGCAGCGTTGGGGACAGCGTAAATCAGCCCCAGCATTTT	CSVGDSVNQPQHF
TRBV10-3	TRBJ2-6	TRBD2	-	TGTGCCATCAGCGCAACTAGCGGGGGGAGAGTGTCTGGGGCCAACGTCCTGACTTTC	CAISATSGGRVSGANVLTF
TRBV10-3	TRBJ2-3	TRBD2	few	TGTGCCACGAAACTAGCGGGGGAAACAGATACGCAGTATTTT	CATKLAGETDTQYF
TRBV6-1	TRBJ2-3	-	-	TGTGCCAGCAGTGGCCTGACTCCAGATACGCAGTATTTT	CASSGLTPDTQYF
TRBV5-1	TRBJ1-2	-	-	TGCGCCAGCAAAGCAGAAACCGTTGGCTATGGCTACACCTTC	CASKAETVGYGYTF
TRBV6-5	TRBJ2-5	-	-	TGTGCCAGCAGTAGGATAGGGGGAGGAGAGACCCAGTACTTC	CASSRIGGGETQYF
TRBV30	TRBJ2-7	-	-	TGTGCCTGGAGCGTAGGACGCTCGACCTGGAAGTACTTC	CAWSVGRSTWKYF
TRBV10-2	TRBJ2-5	-	-	TGCGCCAGCAGTGAGGGGCTGGAGACCCAGTACTTC	CASSEGLETQYF
TRBV30	TRBJ2-2	-	-	TGTGCCTGGACTACGGGACTGTTGAACACCGGGGAGCTGTTTTTT	CAWTTGLLNTGELFF
TRBV2	TRBJ1-4	-	-	TGTGCCAGCAGTGAGGGATCGCGGGTGGTAAAACTGTTTTTT	CASSEGSRVVKLFF
TRBV19	TRBJ1-2	TRBD1	-	TGTGCCAGTAGCACCGGGACAGGACAGAACTATGGCTACACCTTC	CASSTGTGQNYGYTF
TRBV6-6	TRBJ2-5	TRBD1	-	TGTGCCAGCACCAACAGGGGGCGCGGGGAGACCCAGTACTTC	CASTNRGRGETQYF
TRBV5-1	TRBJ2-5	-	once	TGCGCCAGCAGCTTGCGGGGGACGTACCAAGAGACCCAGTACTTC	CASSLRGTYQETQYF
TRBV5-1	TRBJ1-5	TRBD1	-	TGCGCCAGCAGCTCCGGACAGGTCAATCAGCCCCAGCATTTT	CASSSGQVNQPQHF
TRBV6-6	TRBJ2-7	TRBD1	once	TGTGCCAGCAGTTACTCAGGGAAGGGGGCAACCTACGAGCAGTACTTC	CASSYSGKGATYEQYF
TRBV12-5	TRBJ2-7	TRBD2	once	TGTGCTAGTGGTTTCACGGGACTAGCGGGGCAGTACTTC	CASGFTGLAGQYF
TRBV7-8	TRBJ2-1	-	-	TGTGCCAGCAGCTTACAGGGTGTCTCCTACAATGAGCAGTTCTTC	CASSLQGVSYNEQFF
TRBV5-6	TRBJ2-7	-	-	TGTGCCAGCAGCTTGGCGGTCGGGGAGCAGTACTTC	CASSLAVGEQYF
TRBV29-1	TRBJ2-3	-	-	TGCAGCGTTGCAACAGGGAGGAGCACAGATACGCAGTATTTT	CSVATGRSTDTQYF
TRBV5-1	TRBJ2-7	TRBD2	-	TGCGCCAGCTCCCCGGCTAGCGGGGTCTCCTACGAGCAGTACTTC	CASSPASGVSYEQYF
TRBV6-6	TRBJ2-2	TRBD1	-	TGTGCCAGCAGATTACAGGGGATAGACACCGGGGAGCTGTTTTTT	CASRLQGIDTGELFF
TRBV9	TRBJ2-6	-	-	TGTGCCAGCAGCGCTGGACAACCTGGGGCCAACGTCCTGACTTTC	CASSAGQPGANVLTF
TRBV29-1	TRBJ2-5	-	-	TGCAGCGTTGAATCTTGGCAGGGAGGAGAGACCCAGTACTTC	CSVESWQGGETQYF
TRBV30	TRBJ1-2	-	-	TGTGCCCGCGGCAGCACCAACTATGGCTACACCTTC	CARGSTNYGYTF
TRBV30	TRBJ2-5	-	-	TGTGCCTGGAGAGTTGGAGAGACCCAGTACTTC	CAWRVGETQYF
TRBV29-1	TRBJ2-7	-	-	TGCAGCGTTGTATGGGTGGAGAGGGGGGAGTACGAGCAGTACTTC	CSVVWVERGEYEQYF
TRBV12-5	TRBJ1-6	-	few	TGTGCTAGTGGTTTGGAGCGTTCACCCCTCCACTTT	CASGLERSPLHF
TRBV4-3	TRBJ2-7	-	-	TGCGCCAGCAGCCTAGAGCGTGACACAGCCTACGAGCAGTACTTC	CASSLERDTAYEQYF